This TCR beta chain emerged from a study of blood T cell repertoires in COVID-19 (dated by TCRdb to 2018 to 2020). Some background on the complete study: The collaborator samples originated in the United States, Italy and Spain and spanned the acute and convalescent phases of COVID-19. Sample metadata almost always included a de-identified subject ID, COVID-19 status, age in years and sex. The dataset comprised deeply sampled blood TCRbeta repertoires from subjects exposed to, actively infected with, or recovered from COVID-19. The material from the prospective study consisted of cDNA or gDNA derived from T cells, B-cell-depleted T cells, or PBMCs. The repertoires were released in a freely available public database meant as a resource for research on the immune response to SARS-CoV-2. The samples were drawn from the first 160 participants of the ongoing ImmuneRACE study and from about 1,200 subjects provided by 6 global collaborators. HLA class I and class II types, where available, came from metadata supplied by the sample provider rather than from assay-based typing. Overall results and qualifications from the work: How much clinical and demographic metadata was included differed by source and by participant, and the metadata was provided uncurated.

The table lists this clone with a count of one. Its antigen has not been determined. Base qualities are not provided; no much larger clone lies one nucleotide away. At one collaborating source in Seattle, patients were enrolled during active infection and were followed longitudinally through the course of disease. Collaborating institutions collected whole blood in K2EDTA tubes following their own protocols. Collaborator samples were shipped for TCRbeta analysis as frozen whole blood, isolated PBMCs, or DNA extracted from either sample type. CDR1 and CDR2 are drawn from the germline V gene: LGHNA, YSLEER. Trimming takes 6 bases off V and 8 bases off J; junction bases not matched to a gene: 7. CDR3 length: 14 amino acids, cysteine to phenylalanine. The sequence is cut down to CDR3 DNA, 42 bases in frame from base 1. TCRbeta CDR3 regions were amplified from genomic DNA by means of the immunoSEQ Assay, a bias-controlled multiplex PCR. As for the original processing: The number of nucleated cells in each sample was estimated by amplification of reference gene primers within the assay. Sequence reads were collapsed and filtered to measure the absolute abundance of every unique TCRbeta CDR3 rearrangement. Productive Simpson clonality was computed per sample as the square root of Simpson's diversity index over productive rearrangements. Not all clones reach the TCRdb copy of this immuneACCESS table, which keeps in-frame sequences only. Checked studies attribute under half of the gap to unresolved V genes and leave the rest unexplained. The V and J calls and clone size come from that table; D and trimming were worked out from the DNA. The sample data list approximately 65,000 clones, and roughly 87% of these were observed just once. Of the sample, more than 0.4% is held by the ten largest clones.

This clonotype originated in a man aged 50 or older with COVID-19, enrolled during active disease. The sequenced sample was peripheral blood. Recombination joined TRBV4-3 with TRBJ1-4, with TRBD1 identical over 9 junction bases. In nucleotide form, the sequence is TGCGCCAGCAGGAGAGGGACAGGGCCCGAAAAACTGTTTTTT. The resulting protein is CASRRGTGPEKLFF.